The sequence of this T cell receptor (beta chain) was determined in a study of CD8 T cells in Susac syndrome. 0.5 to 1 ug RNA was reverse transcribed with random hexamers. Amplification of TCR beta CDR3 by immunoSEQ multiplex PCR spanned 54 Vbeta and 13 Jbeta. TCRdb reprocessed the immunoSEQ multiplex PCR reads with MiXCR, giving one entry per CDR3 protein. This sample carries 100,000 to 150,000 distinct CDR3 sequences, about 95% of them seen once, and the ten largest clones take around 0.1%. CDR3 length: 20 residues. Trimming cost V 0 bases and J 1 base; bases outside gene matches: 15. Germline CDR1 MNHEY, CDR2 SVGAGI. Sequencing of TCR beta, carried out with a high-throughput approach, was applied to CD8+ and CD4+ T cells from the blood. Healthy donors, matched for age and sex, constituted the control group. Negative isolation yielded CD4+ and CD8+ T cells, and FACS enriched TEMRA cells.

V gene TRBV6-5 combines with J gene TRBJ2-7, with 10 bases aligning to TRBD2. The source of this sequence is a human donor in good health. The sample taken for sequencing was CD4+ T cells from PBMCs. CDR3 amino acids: CASSYSISPPSSGRSYEQYF. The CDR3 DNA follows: TGTGCCAGCAGTTACTCGATATCCCCCCCCTCTAGCGGGAGATCCTACGAGCAGTACTTC.